This T cell receptor beta chain was identified in a study of T cells in tuberculosis. Whole-study results and caveats: Selection depended on which cryopreserved specimens were available. Active tuberculosis patients had shorter CDR3-alpha; the beta difference was nonsignificant. Smaller distances to GMM-specific TCRs suggested their expansion in active tuberculosis.

The CDR3 loop spans 17 amino acids. The V gene's germline CDR1 is GTSNPN and CDR2 SVGIG (reference sequence). Trimming removed 2 bases from V and 0 bases from J; junction bases left unmatched: 12. Using immunoSEQ multiplex PCR, the repertoire was profiled, and TCRdb retains in-frame clones only, with some absent. The sample contains about 44,000 clones, 90% to 95% of which appear only once. A remark on this clone: Its target is unknown.

V and J are TRBV30 and TRBJ1-1, with 7 bases identical to TRBD1. The sample consisted of PBMCs. This clonotype was sampled from a donor aged 10-30 years with latent tuberculosis or without tuberculosis infection. The CDR3 region has the DNA TGTGCCTGGAGTCCCCGGGACAGAAGGTTAATGAACACTGAAGCTTTCTTT. Its translation is CAWSPRDRRLMNTEAFF.